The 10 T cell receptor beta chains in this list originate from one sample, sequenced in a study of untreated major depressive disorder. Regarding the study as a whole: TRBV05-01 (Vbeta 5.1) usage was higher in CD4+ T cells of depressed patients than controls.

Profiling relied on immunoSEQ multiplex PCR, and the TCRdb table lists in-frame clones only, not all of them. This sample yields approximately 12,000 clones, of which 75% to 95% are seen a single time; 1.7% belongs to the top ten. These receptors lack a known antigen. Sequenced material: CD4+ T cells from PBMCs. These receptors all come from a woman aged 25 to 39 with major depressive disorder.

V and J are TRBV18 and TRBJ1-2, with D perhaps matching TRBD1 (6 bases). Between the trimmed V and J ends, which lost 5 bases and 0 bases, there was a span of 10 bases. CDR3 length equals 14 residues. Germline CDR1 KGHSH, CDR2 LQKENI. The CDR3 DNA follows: TGTGCCAGCTCAACGGACAGATCTAACTATGGCTACACCTTC. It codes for CASSTDRSNYGYTF.

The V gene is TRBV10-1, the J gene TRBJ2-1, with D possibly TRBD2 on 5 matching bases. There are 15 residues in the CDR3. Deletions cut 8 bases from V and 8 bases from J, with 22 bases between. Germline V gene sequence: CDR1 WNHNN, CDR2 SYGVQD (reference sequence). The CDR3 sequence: CASPTGGIGHDEQFF. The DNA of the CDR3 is TGCGCCAGCCCCACCGGAGGAATCGGGCACGATGAGCAGTTCTTC.

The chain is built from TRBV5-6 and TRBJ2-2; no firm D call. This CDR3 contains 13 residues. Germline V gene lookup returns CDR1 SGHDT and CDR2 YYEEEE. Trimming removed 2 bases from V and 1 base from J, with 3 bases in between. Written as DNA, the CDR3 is TGTGCCAGCAGCTTCGGGAACACCGGGGAGCTGTTTTTT. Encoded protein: CASSFGNTGELFF.

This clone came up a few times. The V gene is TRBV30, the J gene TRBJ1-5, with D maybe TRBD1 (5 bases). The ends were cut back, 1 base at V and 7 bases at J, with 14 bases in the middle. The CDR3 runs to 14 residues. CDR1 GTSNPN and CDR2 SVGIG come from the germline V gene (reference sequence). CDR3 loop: CAWSALRERQPQHF. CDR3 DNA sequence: TGTGCCTGGAGTGCACTCAGGGAACGACAGCCCCAGCATTTT. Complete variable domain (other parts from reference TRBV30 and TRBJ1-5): SQTIHQWPATLVQPVGSPLSLECTVEGTSNPNLYWYRQAAGRGLQLLFYSVGIGQISSEVPQNLSASRPQDRQFILSSKKLLLSDSGFYLCAWSALRERQPQHFGDGTRLSIL.

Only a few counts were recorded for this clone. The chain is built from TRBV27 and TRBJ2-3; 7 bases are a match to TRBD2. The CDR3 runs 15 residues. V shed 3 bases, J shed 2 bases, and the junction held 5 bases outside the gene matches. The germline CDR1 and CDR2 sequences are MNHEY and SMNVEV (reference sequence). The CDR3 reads CASSFEGRDTDTQYF. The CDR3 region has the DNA TGTGCCAGCAGTTTCGAGGGGAGGGACACAGATACGCAGTATTTT.

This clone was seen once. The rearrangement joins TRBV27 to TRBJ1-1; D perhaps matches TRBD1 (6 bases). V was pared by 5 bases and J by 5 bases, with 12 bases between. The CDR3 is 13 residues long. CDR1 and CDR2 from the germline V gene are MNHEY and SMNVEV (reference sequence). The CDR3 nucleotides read TGTGCCAGCAGTACCCCTAGGGGGACTGAAGCTTTCTTT. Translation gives CASSTPRGTEAFF.

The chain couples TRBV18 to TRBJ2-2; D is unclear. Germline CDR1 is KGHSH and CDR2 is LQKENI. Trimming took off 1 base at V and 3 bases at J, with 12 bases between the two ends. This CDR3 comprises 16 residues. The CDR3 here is CASSPLLVTDTGELFF. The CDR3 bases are TGTGCCAGCTCACCACTACTTGTAACAGACACCGGGGAGCTGTTTTTT.

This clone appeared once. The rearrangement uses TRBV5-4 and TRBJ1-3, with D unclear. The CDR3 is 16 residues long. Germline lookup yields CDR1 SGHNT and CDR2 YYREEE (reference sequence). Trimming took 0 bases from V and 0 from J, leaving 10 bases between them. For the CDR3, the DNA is TGTGCCAGCAGCTTGGGAGGGCCGAGCTCTGGAAACACCATATATTTT. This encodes CASSLGGPSSGNTIYF. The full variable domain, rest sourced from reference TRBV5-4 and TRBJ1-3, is ETGVTQSPTHLIKTRGQQVTLRCSSQSGHNTVSWYQQALGQGPQFIFQYYREEENGRGNFPPRFSGLQFPNYSSELNVNALELDDSALYLCASSLGGPSSGNTIYFGEGSWLTVV.

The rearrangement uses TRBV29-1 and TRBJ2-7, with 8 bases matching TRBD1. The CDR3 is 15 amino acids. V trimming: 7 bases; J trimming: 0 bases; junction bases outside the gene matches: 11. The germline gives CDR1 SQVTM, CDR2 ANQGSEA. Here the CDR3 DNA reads TGCAGCGCCAAGACAGGGGTCCCCGCCTCCTACGAGCAGTACTTC. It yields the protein CSAKTGVPASYEQYF.

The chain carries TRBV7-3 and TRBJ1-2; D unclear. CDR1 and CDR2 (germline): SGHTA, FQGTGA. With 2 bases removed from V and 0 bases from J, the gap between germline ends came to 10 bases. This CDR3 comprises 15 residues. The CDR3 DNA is TGTGCCAGCAGCTTAGGGTCGGAAGCTAACTATGGCTACACCTTC. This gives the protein CASSLGSEANYGYTF.